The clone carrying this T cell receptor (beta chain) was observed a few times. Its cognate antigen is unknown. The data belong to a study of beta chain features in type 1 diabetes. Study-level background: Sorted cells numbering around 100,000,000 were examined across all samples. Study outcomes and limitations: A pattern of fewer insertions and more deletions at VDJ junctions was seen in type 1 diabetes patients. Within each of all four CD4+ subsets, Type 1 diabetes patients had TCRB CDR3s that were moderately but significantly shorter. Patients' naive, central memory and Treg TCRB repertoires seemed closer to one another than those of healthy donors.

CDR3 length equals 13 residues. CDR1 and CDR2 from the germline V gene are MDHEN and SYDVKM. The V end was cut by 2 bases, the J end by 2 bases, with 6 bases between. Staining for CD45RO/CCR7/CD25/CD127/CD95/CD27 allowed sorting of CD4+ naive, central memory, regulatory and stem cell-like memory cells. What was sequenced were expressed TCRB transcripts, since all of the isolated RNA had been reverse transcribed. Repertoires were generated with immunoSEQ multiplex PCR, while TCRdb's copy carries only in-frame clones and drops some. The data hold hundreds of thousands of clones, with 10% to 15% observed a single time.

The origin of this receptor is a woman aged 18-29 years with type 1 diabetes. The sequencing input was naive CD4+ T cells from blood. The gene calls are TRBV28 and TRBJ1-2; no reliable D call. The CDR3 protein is CASSLTGNYGYTF. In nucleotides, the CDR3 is TGTGCCAGCAGTTTAACGGGAAACTATGGCTACACCTTC.